The sample holds a few counts of the clone carrying this T cell receptor beta chain. The target antigen is unknown. Germline CDR1 reads SQVTM; CDR2 reads ANQGSEA. V lost 5 bases to trimming and J lost 3 bases; unmatched junction nucleotides: 3. The CDR3 runs 13 residues. These data originate in a study of T cells in Graves' hyperthyroidism and ophthalmopathy. Study outcomes and limitations: Among thyroid clonotypes expanded above 0.001, most also appeared in blood.

TCR beta CDR3 regions were amplified from RNA. First-round RT-PCR with HTBI primers amplified the TCR CDR3 region. TCRdb fed the multiplex PCR reads into MiXCR, producing one record per CDR3 protein. The sample has under 400,000 distinct CDR3 sequences, roughly a fifth seen once. If no ophthalmopathy progression occurred within 18 months, Graves' hyperthyroidism was stable. These patients, aged 18 to 65, had recently diagnosed hyperthyroidism lasting under 2 months. The gene calls are TRBV29-1 and TRBJ1-2, with 10 bases fitting TRBD1. Sequencing input: blood. The TCR comes from a woman in her forties or fifties with Graves' hyperthyroidism. CDR3 bases: TGCAGCGTTCGGACAGGGGGTGACTATGGCTACACCTTC. The encoded protein is CSVRTGGDYGYTF.